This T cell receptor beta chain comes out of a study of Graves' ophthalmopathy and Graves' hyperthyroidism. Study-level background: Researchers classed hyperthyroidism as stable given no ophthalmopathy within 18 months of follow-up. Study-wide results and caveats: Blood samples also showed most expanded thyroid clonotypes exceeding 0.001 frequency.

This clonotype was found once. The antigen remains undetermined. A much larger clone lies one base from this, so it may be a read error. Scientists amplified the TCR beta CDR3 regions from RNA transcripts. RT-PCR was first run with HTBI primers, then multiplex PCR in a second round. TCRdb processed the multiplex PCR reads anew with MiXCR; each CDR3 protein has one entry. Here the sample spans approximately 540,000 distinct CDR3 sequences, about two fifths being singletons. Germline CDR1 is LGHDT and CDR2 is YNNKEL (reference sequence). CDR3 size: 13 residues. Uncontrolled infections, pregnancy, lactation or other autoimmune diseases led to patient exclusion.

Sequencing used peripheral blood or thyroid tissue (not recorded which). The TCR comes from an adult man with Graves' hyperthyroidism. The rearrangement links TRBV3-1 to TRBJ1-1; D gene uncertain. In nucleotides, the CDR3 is TGTGCCAGCAGCCAAGTGTGGCACACTGGAGCTTTCTTT. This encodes CASSQVWHTGAFF.